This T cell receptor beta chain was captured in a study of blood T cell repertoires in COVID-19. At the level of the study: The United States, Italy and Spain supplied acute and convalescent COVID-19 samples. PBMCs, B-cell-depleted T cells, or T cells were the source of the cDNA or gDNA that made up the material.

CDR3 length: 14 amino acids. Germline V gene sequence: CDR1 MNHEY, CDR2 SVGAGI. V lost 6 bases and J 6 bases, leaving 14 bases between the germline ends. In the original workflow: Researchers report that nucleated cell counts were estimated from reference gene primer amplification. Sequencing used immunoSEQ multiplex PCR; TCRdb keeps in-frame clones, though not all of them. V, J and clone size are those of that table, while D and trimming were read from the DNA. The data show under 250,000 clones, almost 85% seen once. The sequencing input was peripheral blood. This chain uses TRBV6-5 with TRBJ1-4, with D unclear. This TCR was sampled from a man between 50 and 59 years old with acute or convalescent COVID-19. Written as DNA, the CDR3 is TGTGCCAGCAGACTTGTCGGCGCGGATGAAAAACTGTTTTTT. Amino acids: CASRLVGADEKLFF.